What follows are 23 T cell receptor beta chains derived from one specimen sequenced in a study of glioma-infiltrating T cells. TCR alpha and beta CDR3 regions were amplified from RNA using iRepertoire nested multiplex PCR. MiXCR, applied by TCRdb to the multiplex PCR reads, yields one record per CDR3 protein. Among around 190,000 distinct CDR3 sequences, about 32% were seen once, and the ten largest hold 20% to 25%. The sequencing sample was made of glioma tissue, nonneoplastic brain tissue, or PBMCs (not recorded which). These TCRs come from a human donor with low-grade glioma or glioblastoma, undergoing nonglioma brain surgery, or in good health (not recorded which).

This clonotype has more than one count but fewer than ten. The rearrangement links TRBV3-1 to TRBJ2-1, with D perhaps TRBD2 (5 bases). This CDR3 is built from 16 residues. Deletions cut 4 bases from V and 0 bases from J, with 13 bases between. Germline assignment: CDR1 LGHDT and CDR2 YNNKEL (reference sequence). The CDR3: CASSPSLANSYNEQFF. DNA for the CDR3: TGTGCCAGCAGCCCCTCTCTAGCTAACTCCTACAATGAGCAGTTCTTC.

This clonotype was found many times. The CDR3 bases are TGTGCCACCAGCACTAACTGGGGGGCCCAAGAGACCCAGTACTTC. Protein product: CATSTNWGAQETQYF. This sequence joins TRBV15 and TRBJ2-5; tentatively, D is TRBD1 or TRBD2 (6 bases each). Germline V lookup: CDR1 LNHNV, CDR2 YYDKDF (reference sequence). With 4 bases removed from V and 1 base from J, the gap between germline ends came to 13 bases. The CDR3 length is 15 residues. Complete variable domain (other parts from reference TRBV15 and TRBJ2-5): DAMVIQNPRYQVTQFGKPVTLSCSQTLNHNVMYWYQQKSSQAPKLLFHYYDKDFNNEADTPDNFQSRRPNTSFCFLDIRSPGLGDTAMYLCATSTNWGAQETQYFGPGTRLLVL.

This clonotype came up many times. The chain combines TRBV25-1 with TRBJ2-3; TRBD2 aligns across 8 bases. This CDR3 is built from 17 residues. Germline-derived CDR1 and CDR2 are MGHDK and SYGVNS. Trimming removed 4 bases from V and 3 bases from J; junction bases left unmatched: 12. CDR3 nucleotide sequence: TGTGCCAGCAGTGTGGGCTCGGGGGGGGCTATTACAGATACGCAGTATTTT. Protein: CASSVGSGGAITDTQYF.

The table lists this clonotype with many counts. The chain joins TRBV5-1 to TRBJ2-1; 9 nucleotides align to TRBD2. In germline, CDR1 is SGHRS, CDR2 YFSETQ. With 3 bases clipped from V and 0 bases from J, the junction kept 1 base outside the gene matches. This CDR3 has 15 amino acids. The CDR3 nucleotides are TGCGCCAGCAGCTCTAGCGGGGACTCCTACAATGAGCAGTTCTTC. Protein product: CASSSSGDSYNEQFF.

The CDR3 DNA sequence: TGTGCCCGGTCGACAGGGACCCATGAAGCTTTCTTT. It specifies CARSTGTHEAFF. V is TRBV30 and J is TRBJ1-1, with 7 bases lining up with TRBD1. The junction had 10 bases not matched to a gene; V was cut back by 8 bases and J by 7 bases. The CDR3 is 12 residues long. CDR1 is GTSNPN, CDR2 SVGIG, per germline (reference sequence).

For this clonotype: Given a much more abundant clone one base away, this may be a read error. This sequence joins TRBV3-1 and TRBJ2-5, with D unresolved. This CDR3 spans 12 amino acids. CDR1 LGHDT and CDR2 YNNKEL come from the germline V gene (reference sequence). With 1 base removed from V and 7 bases from J, the gap between germline ends came to 7 bases. The CDR3 here is CASSQVTGTQYF. CDR3 nucleotides: TGTGCCAGCAGCCAAGTAACGGGGACCCAGTACTTC.

This clonotype was counted many times. J is TRBJ2-3 and V is TRBV10-3; 7 bases align to TRBD1. V dropped 10 bases and J dropped 1; count of bases not matched to a gene: 5. From germline, CDR1 is ENHRY and CDR2 SYGVKD. This CDR3 has 13 residues. CDR3 in amino acids: CASTGAGTDTQYF. The CDR3 DNA is TGTGCCAGTACAGGGGCGGGCACAGATACGCAGTATTTT.

Of note for this clonotype: The junction departs from germline at one end; a sequencing error may be responsible. The chain links TRBV27 to TRBJ2-1; D unclear. The CDR3 sequence is 15 residues long. Germline V gives CDR1 MNHEY, CDR2 SMNVEV (reference sequence). CDR3 loop: CASSLSGYGVDEKFF. CDR3 DNA sequence: TGTGCCAGCAGTTTATCAGGGTATGGGGTCGATGAGAAGTTCTTC.

This clonotype was counted at least ten times. The chain joins TRBV6-2 or TRBV6-3 to TRBJ2-7, with 12 bases aligning to TRBD2. Germline trimming cut 2 bases from V and 0 bases from J; bases unmatched to any gene: 5. CDR1 is MNHEY and CDR2 is SVGEGT in the germline V gene. The CDR3 loop spans 17 amino acids. CDR3 sequence reads: CASSYPTSGRTSYEQYF. The CDR3 nucleotides read TGTGCCAGCAGTTACCCGACTAGCGGGAGAACCTCCTACGAGCAGTACTTC.

This chain connects TRBV7-2 to TRBJ2-7; 8 bases fit TRBD1. Trimming took 5 bases from V and 6 from J; bases not matched to a gene: 12. CDR1 is SGHTA and CDR2 is FQGNSA in the germline V gene. This CDR3 is 15 amino acids long. Here the CDR3 DNA reads TGTGCCAGCAGCGACGGACAGGGACTTCTCTCCGAGCAGTACTTC. Its translation is CASSDGQGLLSEQYF.

This clonotype was seen more than once but under ten times. This chain links TRBV9 with TRBJ2-5; tentative D call: TRBD2 (5 bases). The V gene's germline CDR1 is SGDLS and CDR2 YYNGEE. This CDR3 is 14 amino acids long. Between the trimmed V and J ends, which lost 4 bases and 2 bases, there was a span of 12 bases. The CDR3 region is CASSWTPSQETQYF. For the CDR3, the DNA is TGTGCCAGCAGCTGGACTCCGTCACAAGAGACCCAGTACTTC. Supplemented by reference TRBV9 and TRBJ2-5, the full variable domain reads DSGVTQTPKHLITATGQRVTLRCSPRSGDLSVYWYQQSLDQGLQFLIQYYNGEERAKGNILERFSAQQFPDLHSELNLSSLELGDSALYFCASSWTPSQETQYFGPGTRLLVL.

This clonotype was seen a handful of times. This chain connects TRBV6-1 to TRBJ2-3; D is undetermined. Between the trimmed V and J ends, which lost 10 bases and 0 bases, there was a span of 14 bases. This CDR3 is 14 amino acids long. In germline, CDR1 is MNHNS, CDR2 SASEGT. CDR3 in DNA: TGTGCCAACAGCACCAAAACGAGCACAGATACGCAGTATTTT. Translated, it gives CANSTKTSTDTQYF.

This clonotype was detected many times. This rearrangement joins TRBV6-1 to TRBJ1-5, with TRBD1 matching 8 bases. The ends lost 6 bases at V and 3 bases at J; junction bases unmatched: 4. This CDR3 comprises 14 residues. Germline assignment: CDR1 MNHNS and CDR2 SASEGT. The CDR3 coding sequence is TGTGCCAGCAGGGGGACAGGCCCCAATCAGCCCCAGCATTTT. It translates to CASRGTGPNQPQHF.

The chain is built from TRBV5-1 and TRBJ2-7; TRBD1 might be the D (6 bases). V lost 4 bases, J lost 1 base, and 15 bases lay in between. Germline CDR1 is SGHRS and CDR2 is YFSETQ. There are 15 residues in the CDR3. The CDR3 DNA reads as TGCGCCAGCAGCCGCCGGGAAAGGGGGTCCTACGAGCAGTACTTC. Translating it yields CASSRRERGSYEQYF.

The genes are TRBV10-3 and TRBJ1-5, with 7 bases matching TRBD1. The CDR3 runs 14 residues. CDR1 and CDR2 from the germline V gene are ENHRY and SYGVKD. With 6 bases clipped from V and 2 bases from J, the junction kept 4 bases outside the gene matches. For the CDR3, the DNA is TGTGCCATCAGGAGACAGGGTCGCAATCAGCCCCAGCATTTT. Translation gives CAIRRQGRNQPQHF.

The table lists this clonotype with many counts. The V gene is TRBV4-1, the J gene TRBJ1-1; 7 bases match TRBD1. The CDR3 loop spans 14 amino acids. Germline CDR1 is MGHRA and CDR2 is YSYEKL. After removal of 0 bases from V and 5 bases from J, the junction contained 3 bases not matched to a gene. CDR3 in amino acids: CASSQDVQGTEAFF. The CDR3 nucleotides read TGCGCCAGCAGCCAAGATGTACAGGGGACTGAAGCTTTCTTT.

This clonotype was detected ten times or more. The chain has TRBV27 and TRBJ2-7; TRBD1 matches at 7 bases. CDR3 length equals 14 residues. Germline V gene sequence: CDR1 MNHEY, CDR2 SMNVEV (reference sequence). V was pared by 6 bases and J by 2 bases, with 7 bases of the junction left unmatched. CDR3 residues: CASRGTVAPYEQYF. CDR3 bases: TGTGCCAGCAGGGGGACAGTGGCCCCCTACGAGCAGTACTTC.

This clonotype has a count of ten or more. The gene calls are TRBV18 and TRBJ2-3; TRBD1 or TRBD2 may be the D gene (5 bases each). Germline V gives CDR1 KGHSH, CDR2 LQKENI. The CDR3 runs 17 residues. The ends were cut back, 0 bases at V and 5 bases at J, with 18 bases in the middle. The CDR3 spells CASSPPGPGRKRDTQYF. CDR3 coding DNA: TGTGCCAGCTCACCACCGGGCCCGGGACGGAAGAGAGATACGCAGTATTTT.

Turning to this clonotype: This may come from a read error, since a much larger clone is one base off. This chain joins TRBV2 and TRBJ1-4; D is unresolved. This CDR3 is built from 13 residues. Germline values: CDR1 SNHLY, CDR2 FYNNEI. DNA of the CDR3: TGTGCCAGCAGTGCGTCAGAGTATGAAAAAATGTTTTTT. Its protein product is CASSASEYEKMFF.

This clonotype was recorded at least ten times. The chain couples TRBV10-3 to TRBJ1-3; D is uncertain. V lost 9 bases, J lost 4 bases, and 13 bases lay in between. CDR3 length: 13 amino acids. Germline lookup yields CDR1 ENHRY and CDR2 SYGVKD. CDR3 residues: CAIRTGAGNTIYF. CDR3 DNA: TGTGCCATTCGGACCGGAGCCGGAAACACCATATATTTT.

This clonotype was seen ten or more times. In DNA, the CDR3 is TGCAGTGCCCCTGTTGCTAGCGGCGCCCAAGAGACCCAGTACTTC. Its translation is CSAPVASGAQETQYF. This chain links TRBV20-1 with TRBJ2-5; 7 nucleotides agree with TRBD2. The germline V gene encodes CDR1 DFQATT and CDR2 SNEGSKA (reference sequence). The CDR3 runs to 15 residues. J lost 1 base, V lost 6 bases, and 11 bases had no gene match.

There are many counts of this clonotype. The chain recombines TRBV19 with TRBJ2-1; D call uncertain. Trimming cost V 7 bases and J 5 bases, with 6 bases left between them. Germline CDR1 and CDR2: LNHDA and SQIVND (reference sequence). CDR3 size: 11 residues. CDR3 residues: CASNRNNEQFF. The CDR3 region has the DNA TGTGCCAGTAATCGTAACAATGAGCAGTTCTTC.

This clonotype was counted at least ten times. The rearrangement links TRBV15 to TRBJ1-1, with 8 bases matching TRBD1. Germline CDR1 reads LNHNV; CDR2 reads YYDKDF (reference sequence). The junction had 2 bases not matched to a gene; V was cut back by 4 bases and J by 1 base. The CDR3 spans 14 residues. The CDR3 protein is CATSNRGGNTEAFF. The CDR3 bases are TGTGCCACCAGCAACAGGGGGGGGAACACTGAAGCTTTCTTT.